This T cell receptor (beta chain) comes out of a study of human T cells and chemical hapten exposure. In the study overall: Small pooled library volume differences mainly caused per-sample TCR yield variation.

Described time point: patch test 3, about 24 weeks after DPC sensitization. Regarding treatment: therapeutic diphenylcyclopropenone sensitization with weekly scalp DPC. TCRdb redid the calling of the RACE reads with MiXCR, one entry per CDR3 protein. This repertoire shows 85,000 to 100,000 distinct CDR3 sequences, 25% to 35% found once; its top ten account for around 10%. Study results and caveats: TCRs at high frequency, those above 1 in 1000, did not change with DPC sensitization. Alopecia affecting every donor means their immune response may not match healthy people's.

To note about this clonotype: Antigen unknown.

Germline V gives CDR1 DFQATT, CDR2 SNEGSKA (reference sequence). CDR3 length: 15 amino acids. Trimming left V 0 bases short and J 1 base short, with 13 bases between. The chain recombines TRBV20-1 with TRBJ2-7; the D gene could be TRBD1 or TRBD2 (5 bases each). The receptor was isolated from a man aged 35 to 55 with alopecia areata. Some clones in this sample may be carry-over from other donors' samples. This material consisted of whole blood, taken in connection with sensitization to the hapten diphenylcyclopropenone (DPC). In nucleotides, the CDR3 is TGCAGTGCTAGAGACCCAGGGACGGTTTCCTACGAGCAGTACTTC. It yields the protein CSARDPGTVSYEQYF.